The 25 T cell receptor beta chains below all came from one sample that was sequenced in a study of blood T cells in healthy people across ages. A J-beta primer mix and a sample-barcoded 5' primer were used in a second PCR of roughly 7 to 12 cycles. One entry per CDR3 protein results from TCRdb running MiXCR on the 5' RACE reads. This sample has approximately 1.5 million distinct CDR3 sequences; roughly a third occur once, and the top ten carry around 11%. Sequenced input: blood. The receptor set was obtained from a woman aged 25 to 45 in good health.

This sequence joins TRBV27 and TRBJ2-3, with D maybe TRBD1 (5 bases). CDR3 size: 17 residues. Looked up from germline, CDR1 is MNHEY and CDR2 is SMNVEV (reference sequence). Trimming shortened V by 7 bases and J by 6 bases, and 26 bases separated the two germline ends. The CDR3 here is CASKTADRAPKGDTQYF. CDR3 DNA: TGTGCCAGCAAGACCGCGGACCGGGCCCCTAAGGGGGATACGCAGTATTTT.

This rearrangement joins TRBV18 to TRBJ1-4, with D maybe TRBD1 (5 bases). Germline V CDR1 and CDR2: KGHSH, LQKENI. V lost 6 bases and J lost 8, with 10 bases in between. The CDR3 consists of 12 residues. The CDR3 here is CASSGAKEKLFF. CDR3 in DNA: TGTGCCAGCTCCGGGGCCAAAGAAAAACTGTTTTTT.

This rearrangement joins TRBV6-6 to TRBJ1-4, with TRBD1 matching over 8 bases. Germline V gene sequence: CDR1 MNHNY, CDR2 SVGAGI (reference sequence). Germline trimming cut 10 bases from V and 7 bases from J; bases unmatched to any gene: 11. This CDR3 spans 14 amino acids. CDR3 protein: CATSVGQAFEKLFF. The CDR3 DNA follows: TGTGCCACCTCCGTGGGACAGGCATTTGAAAAACTGTTTTTT.

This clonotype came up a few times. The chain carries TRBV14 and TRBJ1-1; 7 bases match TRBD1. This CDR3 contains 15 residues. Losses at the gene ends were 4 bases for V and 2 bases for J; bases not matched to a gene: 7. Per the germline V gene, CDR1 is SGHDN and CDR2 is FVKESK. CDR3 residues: CASSRRDSKNTEAFF. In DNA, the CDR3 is TGTGCCAGCAGCCGGAGGGACAGCAAAAACACTGAAGCTTTCTTT.

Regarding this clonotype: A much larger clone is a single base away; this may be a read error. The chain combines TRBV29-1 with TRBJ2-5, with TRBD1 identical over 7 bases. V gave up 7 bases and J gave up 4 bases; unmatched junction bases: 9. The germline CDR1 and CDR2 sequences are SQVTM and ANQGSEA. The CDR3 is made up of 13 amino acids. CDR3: CSGSIGGGETQYF. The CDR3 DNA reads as TGCAGCGGGTCCATAGGGGGCGGAGAGACCCAGTACTTC.

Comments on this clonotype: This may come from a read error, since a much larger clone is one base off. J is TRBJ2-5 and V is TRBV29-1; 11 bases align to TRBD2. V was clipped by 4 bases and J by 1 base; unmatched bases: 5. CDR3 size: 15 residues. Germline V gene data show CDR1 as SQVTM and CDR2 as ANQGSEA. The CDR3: CSVGLLAGGQETQYF. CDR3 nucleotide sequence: TGCAGCGTTGGACTCCTAGCGGGGGGCCAAGAGACCCAGTACTTC.

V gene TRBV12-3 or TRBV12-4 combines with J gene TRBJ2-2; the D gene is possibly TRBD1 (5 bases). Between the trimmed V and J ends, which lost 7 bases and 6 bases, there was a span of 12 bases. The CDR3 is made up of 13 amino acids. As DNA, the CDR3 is TGTGCCAGCAAACCGCCCAGGGCCGGGGAGCTGTTTTTT. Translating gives CASKPPRAGELFF.

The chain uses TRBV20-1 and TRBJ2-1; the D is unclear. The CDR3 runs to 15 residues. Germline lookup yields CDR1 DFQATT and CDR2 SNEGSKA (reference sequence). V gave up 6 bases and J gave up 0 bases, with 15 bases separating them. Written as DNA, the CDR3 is TGCAGTGCCAACACGGAACTCAACTCCTACAATGAGCAGTTCTTC. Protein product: CSANTELNSYNEQFF.

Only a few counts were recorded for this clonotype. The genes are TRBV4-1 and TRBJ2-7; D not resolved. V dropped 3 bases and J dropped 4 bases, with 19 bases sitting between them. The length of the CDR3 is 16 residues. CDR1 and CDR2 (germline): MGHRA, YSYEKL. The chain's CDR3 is CASSQAPEVVPYEQYF. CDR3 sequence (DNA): TGCGCCAGCAGCCAGGCCCCCGAGGTGGTACCGTACGAGCAGTACTTC.

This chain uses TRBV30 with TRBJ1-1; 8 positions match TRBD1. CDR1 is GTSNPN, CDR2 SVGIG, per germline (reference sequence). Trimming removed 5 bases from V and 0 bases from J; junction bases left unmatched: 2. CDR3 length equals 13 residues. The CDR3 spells CAWDRGVNTEAFF. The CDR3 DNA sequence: TGTGCCTGGGACAGGGGCGTGAACACTGAAGCTTTCTTT. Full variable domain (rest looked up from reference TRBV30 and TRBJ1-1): SQTIHQWPATLVQPVGSPLSLECTVEGTSNPNLYWYRQAAGRGLQLLFYSVGIGQISSEVPQNLSASRPQDRQFILSSKKLLLSDSGFYLCAWDRGVNTEAFFGQGTRLTVV.

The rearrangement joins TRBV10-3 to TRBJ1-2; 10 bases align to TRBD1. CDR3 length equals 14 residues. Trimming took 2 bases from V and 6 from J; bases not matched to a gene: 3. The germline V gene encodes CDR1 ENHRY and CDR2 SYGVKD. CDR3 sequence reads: CAISEDGTGDGYTF. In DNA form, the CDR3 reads TGTGCCATCAGTGAGGATGGGACAGGGGATGGCTACACCTTC.

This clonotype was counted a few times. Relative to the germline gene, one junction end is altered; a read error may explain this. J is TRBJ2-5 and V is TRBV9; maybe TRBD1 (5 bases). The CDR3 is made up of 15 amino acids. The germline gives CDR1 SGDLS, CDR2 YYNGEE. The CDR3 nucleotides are TGTGCCAGCAGCGTAGCTCCAGGGCTGGAAGAGTCCCAGTACTTC. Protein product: CASSVAPGLEESQYF.

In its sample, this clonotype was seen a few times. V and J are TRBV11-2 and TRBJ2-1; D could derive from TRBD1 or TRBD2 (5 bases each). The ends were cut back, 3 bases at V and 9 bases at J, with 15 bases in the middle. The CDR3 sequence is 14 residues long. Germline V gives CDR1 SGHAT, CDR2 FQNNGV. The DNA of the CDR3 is TGTGCCAGCAGCTTGGGGCCTAGCAGCGGTGAGCAGTTCTTC. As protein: CASSLGPSSGEQFF.

CDR3: CASRPGGVTDTQYF. The CDR3 nucleotides are TGTGCCAGCAGGCCAGGGGGGGTCACAGATACGCAGTATTTT. V gene TRBV27 combines with J gene TRBJ2-3; D may be TRBD1 or TRBD2 (7 bases each). Germline loops: CDR1 MNHEY, CDR2 SMNVEV (reference sequence). The CDR3 consists of 14 residues. Trimming removed 6 bases at V and 2 bases at J, with 12 bases between.

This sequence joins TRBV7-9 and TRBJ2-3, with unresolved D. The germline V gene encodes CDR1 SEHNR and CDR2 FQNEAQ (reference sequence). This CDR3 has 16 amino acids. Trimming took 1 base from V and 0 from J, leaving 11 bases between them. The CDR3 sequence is CASSLGAVPSTDTQYF. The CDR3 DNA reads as TGTGCCAGCAGCTTAGGGGCGGTTCCTAGCACAGATACGCAGTATTTT.

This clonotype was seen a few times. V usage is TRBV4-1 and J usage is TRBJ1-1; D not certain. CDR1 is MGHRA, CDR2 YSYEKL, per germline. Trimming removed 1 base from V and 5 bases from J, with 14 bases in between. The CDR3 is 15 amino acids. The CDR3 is CASSQVGVTETEAFF. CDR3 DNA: TGCGCCAGCAGCCAAGTGGGAGTTACGGAGACTGAAGCTTTCTTT.

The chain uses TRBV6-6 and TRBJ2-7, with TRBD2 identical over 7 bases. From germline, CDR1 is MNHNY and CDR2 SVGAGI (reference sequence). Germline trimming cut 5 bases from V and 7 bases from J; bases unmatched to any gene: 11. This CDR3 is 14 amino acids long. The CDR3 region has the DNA TGTGCCAGCAGTGGACGTGCGGGGGAAAAAGAGCAGTACTTC. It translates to CASSGRAGEKEQYF.

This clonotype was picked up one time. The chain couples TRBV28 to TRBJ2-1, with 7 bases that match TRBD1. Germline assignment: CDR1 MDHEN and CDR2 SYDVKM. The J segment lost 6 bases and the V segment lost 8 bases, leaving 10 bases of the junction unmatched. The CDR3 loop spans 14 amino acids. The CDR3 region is CASYRDRLCNEQFF. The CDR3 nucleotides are TGTGCCAGCTACCGGGACAGACTTTGCAATGAGCAGTTCTTC. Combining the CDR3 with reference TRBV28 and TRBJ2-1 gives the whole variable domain DVKVTQSSRYLVKRTGEKVFLECVQDMDHENMFWYRQDPGLGLRLIYFSYDVKMKEKGDIPEGYSVSREKKERFSLILESASTNQTSMYLCASYRDRLCNEQFFGPGTRLTVL.

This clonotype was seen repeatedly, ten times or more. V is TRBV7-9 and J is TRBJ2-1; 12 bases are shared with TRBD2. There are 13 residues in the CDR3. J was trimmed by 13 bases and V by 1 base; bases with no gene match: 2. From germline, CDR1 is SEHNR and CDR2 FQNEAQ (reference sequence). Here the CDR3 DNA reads TGTGCCAGCAGCTTAGGACTAGCGGGAGTACAGTTCTTC. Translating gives CASSLGLAGVQFF.

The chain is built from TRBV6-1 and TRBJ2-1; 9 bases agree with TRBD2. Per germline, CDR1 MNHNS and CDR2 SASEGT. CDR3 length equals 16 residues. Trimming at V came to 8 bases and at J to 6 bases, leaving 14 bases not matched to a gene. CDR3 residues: CASAPRRASGTNEQFF. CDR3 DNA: TGTGCCAGCGCCCCCCGAAGGGCTAGCGGGACCAATGAGCAGTTCTTC.

The CDR3 here is CASRDRDSNTGELFF. CDR3 sequence (DNA): TGCGCCAGCAGGGATCGGGACAGTAACACCGGGGAGCTGTTTTTT. This chain joins TRBV5-1 and TRBJ2-2; TRBD1 aligns across 7 bases. J gave up 2 bases and V 5 bases, and 6 bases lay outside the gene matches. The CDR3 has 15 amino acids. Germline values: CDR1 SGHRS, CDR2 YFSETQ.

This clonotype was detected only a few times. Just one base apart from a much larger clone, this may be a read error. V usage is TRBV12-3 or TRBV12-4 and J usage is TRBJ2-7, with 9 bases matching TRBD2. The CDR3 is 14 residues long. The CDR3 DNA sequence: TGTGCCGGCAGCGGGGGGCCGAGCTCCTACGAGCAGTACTTC. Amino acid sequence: CAGSGGPSSYEQYF.

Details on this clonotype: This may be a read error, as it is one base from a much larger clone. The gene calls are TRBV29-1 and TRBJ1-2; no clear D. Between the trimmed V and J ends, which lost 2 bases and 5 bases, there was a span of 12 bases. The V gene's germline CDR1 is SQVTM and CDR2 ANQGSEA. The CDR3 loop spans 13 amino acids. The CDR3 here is CSVETPDQYGYTF. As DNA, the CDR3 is TGCAGCGTTGAAACTCCAGATCAATATGGCTACACCTTC.

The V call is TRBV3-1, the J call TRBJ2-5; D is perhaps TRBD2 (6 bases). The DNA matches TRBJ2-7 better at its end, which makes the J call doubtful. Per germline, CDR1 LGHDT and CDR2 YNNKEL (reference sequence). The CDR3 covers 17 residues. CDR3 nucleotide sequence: TGTGCCAGCAGCCAAGCGACCGGGCGGGGACTTAACTACGAGCAGTACTTC. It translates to CASSQATGRGLNYEQYF.

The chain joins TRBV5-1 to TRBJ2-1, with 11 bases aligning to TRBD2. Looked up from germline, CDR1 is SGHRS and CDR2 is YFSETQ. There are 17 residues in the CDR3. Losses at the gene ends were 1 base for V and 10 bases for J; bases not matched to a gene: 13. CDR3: CASSLHPVAGGPVEQFF. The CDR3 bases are TGCGCCAGCAGCTTGCACCCTGTAGCGGGAGGGCCGGTGGAGCAGTTCTTC. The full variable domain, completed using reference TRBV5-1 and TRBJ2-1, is KAGVTQTPRYLIKTRGQQVTLSCSPISGHRSVSWYQQTPGQGLQFLFEYFSETQRNKGNFPGRFSGRQFSNSRSEMNVSTLELGDSALYLCASSLHPVAGGPVEQFFGPGTRLTVL.